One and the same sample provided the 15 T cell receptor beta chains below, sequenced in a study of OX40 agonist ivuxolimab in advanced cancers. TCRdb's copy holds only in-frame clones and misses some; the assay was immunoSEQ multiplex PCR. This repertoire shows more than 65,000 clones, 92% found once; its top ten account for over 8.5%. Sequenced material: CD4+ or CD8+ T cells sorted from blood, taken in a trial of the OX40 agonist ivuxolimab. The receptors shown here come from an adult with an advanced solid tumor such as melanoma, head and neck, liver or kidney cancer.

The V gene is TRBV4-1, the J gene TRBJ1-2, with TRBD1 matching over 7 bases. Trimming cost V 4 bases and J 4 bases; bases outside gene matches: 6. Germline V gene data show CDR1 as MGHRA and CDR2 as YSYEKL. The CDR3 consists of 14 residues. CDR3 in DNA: TGCGCCAGCAGCCCCTCGGGACAGACCTATGGCTACACCTTC. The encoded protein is CASSPSGQTYGYTF.

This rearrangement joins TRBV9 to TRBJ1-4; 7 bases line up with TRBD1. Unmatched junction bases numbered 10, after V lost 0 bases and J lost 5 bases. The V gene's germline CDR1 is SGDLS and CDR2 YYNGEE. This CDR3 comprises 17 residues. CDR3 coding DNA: TGTGCCAGCAGCGTAGGAGGGCAGGGGGTTGCCAATGAAAAACTGTTTTTT. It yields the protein CASSVGGQGVANEKLFF.

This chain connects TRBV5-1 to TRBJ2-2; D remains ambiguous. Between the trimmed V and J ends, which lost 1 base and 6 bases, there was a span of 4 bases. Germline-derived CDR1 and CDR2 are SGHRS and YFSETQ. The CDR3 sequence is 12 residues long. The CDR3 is CASSLLPGELFF. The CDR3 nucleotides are TGCGCCAGCAGCTTGCTTCCCGGGGAGCTGTTTTTT.

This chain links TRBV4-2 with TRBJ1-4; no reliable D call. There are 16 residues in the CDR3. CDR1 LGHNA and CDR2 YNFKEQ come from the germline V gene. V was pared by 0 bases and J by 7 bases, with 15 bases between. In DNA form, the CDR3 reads TGTGCCAGCAGCCAAGAATGGAGCTCGGTTAGTGAAAAACTGTTTTTT. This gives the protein CASSQEWSSVSEKLFF.

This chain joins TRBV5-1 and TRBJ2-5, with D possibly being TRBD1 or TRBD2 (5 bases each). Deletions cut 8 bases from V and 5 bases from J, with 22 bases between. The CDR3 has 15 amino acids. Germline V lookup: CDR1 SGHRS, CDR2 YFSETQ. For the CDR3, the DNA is TGCGCCAGTAGTGGGGACGGGGCCGTGGTGGAGACCCAGTACTTC. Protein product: CASSGDGAVVETQYF. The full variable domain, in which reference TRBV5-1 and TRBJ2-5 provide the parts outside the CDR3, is KAGVTQTPRYLIKTRGQQVTLSCSPISGHRSVSWYQQTPGQGLQFLFEYFSETQRNKGNFPGRFSGRQFSNSRSEMNVSTLELGDSALYLCASSGDGAVVETQYFGPGTRLLVL.

The CDR3 coding sequence is TGCGCCAGCAGCCTATATGCGGGACAGGGTACCTACGAGCAGTACTTC. This encodes CASSLYAGQGTYEQYF. This chain links TRBV4-1 with TRBJ2-7; 9 nucleotides match TRBD1. The CDR3 covers 16 residues. The germline gives CDR1 MGHRA, CDR2 YSYEKL. V was clipped by 4 bases and J by 2 bases; unmatched bases: 9.

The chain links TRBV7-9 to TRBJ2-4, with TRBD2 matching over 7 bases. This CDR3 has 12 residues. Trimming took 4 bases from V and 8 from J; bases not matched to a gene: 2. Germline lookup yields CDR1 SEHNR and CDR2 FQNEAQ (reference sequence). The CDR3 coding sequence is TGTGCCAGCAGCTCACGGGAGGACATTCAGTACTTC. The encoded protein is CASSSREDIQYF.

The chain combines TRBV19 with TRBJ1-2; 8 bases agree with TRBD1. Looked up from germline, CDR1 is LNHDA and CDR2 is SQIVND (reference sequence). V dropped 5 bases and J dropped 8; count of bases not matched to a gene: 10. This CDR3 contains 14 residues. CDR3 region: CASSEQGAVYGYTF. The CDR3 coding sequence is TGTGCCAGTAGTGAGCAGGGGGCGGTTTACGGCTACACCTTC.

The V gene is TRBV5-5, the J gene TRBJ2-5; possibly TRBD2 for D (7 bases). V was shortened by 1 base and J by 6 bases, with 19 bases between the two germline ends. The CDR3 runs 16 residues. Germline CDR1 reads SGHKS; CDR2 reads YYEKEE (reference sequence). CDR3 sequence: CASSLYFGGPLQTQYF. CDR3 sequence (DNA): TGTGCCAGCAGCTTGTATTTCGGGGGGCCCCTGCAGACCCAGTACTTC.

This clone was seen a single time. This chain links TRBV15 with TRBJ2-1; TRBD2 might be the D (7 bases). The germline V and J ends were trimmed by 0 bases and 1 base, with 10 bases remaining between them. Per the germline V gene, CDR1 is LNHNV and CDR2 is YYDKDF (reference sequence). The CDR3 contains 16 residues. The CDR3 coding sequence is TGTGCCACCAGCAGAGATGGGGGGGCGTCCTACAATGAGCAGTTCTTC. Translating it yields CATSRDGGASYNEQFF.

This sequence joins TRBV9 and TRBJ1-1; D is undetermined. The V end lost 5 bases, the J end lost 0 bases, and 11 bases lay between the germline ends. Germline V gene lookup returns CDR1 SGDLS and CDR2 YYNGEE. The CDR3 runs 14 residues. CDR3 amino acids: CASSRGSVNTEAFF. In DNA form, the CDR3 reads TGTGCCAGCAGTCGGGGATCCGTGAACACTGAAGCTTTCTTT.

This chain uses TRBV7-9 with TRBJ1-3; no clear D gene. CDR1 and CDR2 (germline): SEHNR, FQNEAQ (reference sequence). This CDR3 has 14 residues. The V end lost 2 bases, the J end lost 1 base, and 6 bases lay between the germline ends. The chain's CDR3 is CASSLQGSGNTIYF. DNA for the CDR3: TGTGCCAGCAGCTTACAAGGGTCTGGAAACACCATATATTTT.

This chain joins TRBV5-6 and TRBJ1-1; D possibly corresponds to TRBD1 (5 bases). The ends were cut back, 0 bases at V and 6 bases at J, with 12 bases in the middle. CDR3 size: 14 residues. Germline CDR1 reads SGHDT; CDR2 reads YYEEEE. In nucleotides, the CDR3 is TGTGCCAGCAGCTTGGCGTCGGTACAGGCTGAAGCTTTCTTT. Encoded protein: CASSLASVQAEAFF.

This CDR3 reads CASSEGAYSNQPQHF. CDR3 nucleotides: TGTGCCAGCAGTGAGGGGGCATATAGCAATCAGCCCCAGCATTTT. The rearrangement joins TRBV6-1 to TRBJ1-5; TRBD1 is a possible D gene (6 bases). There are 15 residues in the CDR3. CDR1 MNHNS and CDR2 SASEGT come from the germline V gene. The ends were cut back, 3 bases at V and 0 bases at J, with 9 bases in the middle.

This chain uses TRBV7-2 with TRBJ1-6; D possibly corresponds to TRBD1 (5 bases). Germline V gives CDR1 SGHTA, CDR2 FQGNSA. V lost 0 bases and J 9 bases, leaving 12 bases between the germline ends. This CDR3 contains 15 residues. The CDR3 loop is CASSLAQGEGSPLHF. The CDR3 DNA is TGTGCCAGCAGCTTAGCGCAGGGAGAAGGTTCACCCCTCCACTTT.